This TCR beta chain was profiled in a study of cytomegalovirus exposure and HLA in healthy donors. Vbeta (60) and Jbeta (13) primers were used in the PCR. Produced via immunoSEQ multiplex PCR; TCRdb's table is partial and in-frame only. The sample shows fewer than 200,000 clones, approximately 81% of them seen only once. Germline CDR1 and CDR2: SGHNT and YYREEE (reference sequence). The CDR3 has 14 amino acids. Deletions cut 5 bases from V and 5 bases from J, with 16 bases between. The chain recombines TRBV5-4 with TRBJ2-5; tentative D call: TRBD1 (6 bases). Sequencing was performed on PBMCs. This sequence originates from a male donor in good health and CMV-seronegative. CDR3 coding DNA: TGTGCCAGCAGGGGAACAGGGAGTGGGGAGACCCAGTACTTC. This codes for CASRGTGSGETQYF.